The text below deals with one TCR beta chain. This entry is derived from a study of blood T cell repertoires in COVID-19. Study in general: Samples representing acute and convalescent COVID-19 were sourced from the United States, Italy and Spain. The analysed material was cDNA or gDNA that came from T cells, B-cell-depleted T cells, or PBMCs.

Germline V gives CDR1 LGHNA, CDR2 YSLEER. This CDR3 has 15 residues. Trimming took off 3 bases at V and 4 bases at J, with 15 bases between the two ends. Repertoires were generated with immunoSEQ multiplex PCR, while TCRdb's copy carries only in-frame clones and drops some. The repertoire consists of about 170,000 clones, with more than 80% occurring once and the leading ten covering about 12%. Cohort assignment relied on participant-reported clinical history. This TCR was sampled from a man aged 50 to 60 who had recovered from COVID-19. The chain carries TRBV4-3 and TRBJ1-2; D might be TRBD1 (6 bases). Sequences were obtained from PBMCs or T cells enriched from blood (not recorded which). The CDR3 loop is CASSQESGVSYGYTF. For the CDR3, the DNA is TGCGCCAGCAGCCAGGAATCAGGGGTTTCCTATGGCTACACCTTC.